The source of this TCR beta chain is a study of T-cell memory formation after mild COVID-19. This CDR3 has 13 amino acids. V was shortened by 0 bases and J by 4 bases, with 2 bases between the two germline ends. Germline V gives CDR1 KGHDR, CDR2 SFDVKD. The sample holds a few counts of this clonotype. TCRdb processed the 5' RACE reads anew with MiXCR; each CDR3 protein has one entry. The data hold approximately 350,000 distinct CDR3 sequences, with 10% to 15% observed a single time. This clonotype originated in a young man who had mild COVID-19 (a few samples of this study predate the infection). Cell type and time point are not known. The rearrangement links TRBV24-1 to TRBJ2-2, with no clear D. Sequencing was carried out using PBMCs or a T cell subset sorted from them (not recorded which). The CDR3, as DNA: TGTGCCACCAGTGATTTGGTCACCGGGGAGCTGTTTTTT. Amino acids: CATSDLVTGELFF.